The 11 T cell receptor beta chains below all came from one sample that was sequenced in a study of Ad26.COV2.S vaccination and SARS-CoV-2 variants. As for treatment: around 19 received Ad26.COV2.S at low or high dose, single or two shots; five or six received placebo; per-sample allocation not given. All samples were drawn on day 63, counting from the first vaccine or placebo injection. The method was immunoSEQ multiplex PCR; TCRdb's version includes in-frame clones alone and lacks a portion of them. The sample holds 250,000 to 300,000 clones, over 75% seen once. The sample was peripheral blood, taken in a trial of Ad26.COV2.S vaccine versus placebo. The receptor source for this set is a person aged 18-65 years who received the Ad26.COV2.S COVID-19 vaccine or a placebo.

This chain joins TRBV4-1 and TRBJ1-1, with D unresolved. CDR1 MGHRA and CDR2 YSYEKL come from the germline V gene. The CDR3 totals 15 residues. V was pared by 3 bases and J by 2 bases, with 13 bases between. This chain's CDR3 is CASSQGLTVNTEAFF. As DNA, the CDR3 is TGCGCCAGCAGCCAGGGTTTAACAGTCAACACTGAAGCTTTCTTT.

The rearrangement links TRBV2 to TRBJ2-4, with D possibly matching TRBD2 (6 bases). The V and J ends lost 5 bases and 1 base respectively, with 12 bases between them. CDR3 length equals 15 residues. Germline V gene data show CDR1 as SNHLY and CDR2 as FYNNEI. The CDR3 DNA is TGTGCCAGCAGTCGGGGAGGAGGGGCCAAAAACATTCAGTACTTC. This encodes CASSRGGGAKNIQYF.

The gene calls are TRBV6-5 and TRBJ2-5, with 14 bases matching TRBD2. Germline CDR1 reads MNHEY; CDR2 reads SVGAGI. This CDR3 is built from 15 residues. V was clipped by 6 bases and J by 5 bases; unmatched bases: 5. CDR3 loop: CASRRLAGGPETQYF. CDR3 sequence (DNA): TGTGCCAGCAGGAGACTAGCGGGAGGGCCGGAGACCCAGTACTTC.

The chain recombines TRBV7-9 with TRBJ1-1; tentatively, D is TRBD1 (5 bases). CDR1 is SEHNR, CDR2 FQNEAQ, per germline (reference sequence). The V end lost 5 bases, the J end lost 4 bases, and 20 bases lay between the germline ends. The CDR3 has 16 residues. This CDR3 is CASSPYGAAAGTEAFF. CDR3 nucleotides: TGTGCCAGCAGCCCCTACGGGGCCGCGGCCGGCACTGAAGCTTTCTTT. Looking up the rest from reference TRBV7-9 and TRBJ1-1 gives the full variable domain: DTGVSQNPRHKITKRGQNVTFRCDPISEHNRLYWYRQTLGQGPEFLTYFQNEAQLEKSRLLSDRFSAERPKGSFSTLEIQRTEQGDSAMYLCASSPYGAAAGTEAFFGQGTRLTVV.

The genes are TRBV5-1 and TRBJ1-1; TRBD1 is a possible D gene (6 bases). The germline gives CDR1 SGHRS, CDR2 YFSETQ. V was trimmed by 4 bases and J by 1 base, leaving 17 bases between them. This CDR3 region has 16 residues. The CDR3 is CASSPQGFGGNTEAFF. Written as DNA, the CDR3 is TGCGCCAGCAGCCCCCAGGGGTTTGGGGGGAACACTGAAGCTTTCTTT. Filled out from reference TRBV5-1 and TRBJ1-1, the complete variable domain reads KAGVTQTPRYLIKTRGQQVTLSCSPISGHRSVSWYQQTPGQGLQFLFEYFSETQRNKGNFPGRFSGRQFSNSRSEMNVSTLELGDSALYLCASSPQGFGGNTEAFFGQGTRLTVV.

The chain carries TRBV4-1 and TRBJ2-7, with D hard to call. The V and J ends lost 1 base and 7 bases respectively, with 5 bases between them. Germline values: CDR1 MGHRA, CDR2 YSYEKL. This CDR3 is built from 11 residues. The CDR3 nucleotides read TGCGCCAGCAGCCAAGGGCCGGAGCAGTACTTC. Amino acid sequence: CASSQGPEQYF.

V usage is TRBV25-1 and J usage is TRBJ1-1, with D possibly being TRBD1 (5 bases). Germline V lookup: CDR1 MGHDK, CDR2 SYGVNS. This CDR3 spans 13 amino acids. V dropped 4 bases and J dropped 2 bases, with 8 bases sitting between them. CDR3 coding DNA: TGTGCCAGCAGTGTGACAGTTAACACTGAAGCTTTCTTT. Residues: CASSVTVNTEAFF.

The J gene is TRBJ2-1, the V gene TRBV13; 8 bases align to TRBD2. The trim removed 3 bases at V and 4 bases at J, leaving 8 bases unmatched. Germline lookup yields CDR1 PRHDT and CDR2 FYEKMQ (reference sequence). There are 16 residues in the CDR3. The CDR3 nucleotides are TGTGCCAGCAGCTTTGGTAATAGCGGGGTTTACAATGAGCAGTTCTTC. As protein: CASSFGNSGVYNEQFF.

V usage is TRBV7-9 and J usage is TRBJ1-4; D uncertain. Deletions cut 4 bases from V and 0 bases from J, with 9 bases between. The CDR3 covers 15 residues. The V gene's germline CDR1 is SEHNR and CDR2 FQNEAQ (reference sequence). In DNA form, the CDR3 reads TGTGCCAGCAGCTCCCGGGAGACAACTAATGAAAAACTGTTTTTT. This codes for CASSSRETTNEKLFF.

This chain uses TRBV30 with TRBJ1-2, with D possibly TRBD1 on 5 matching bases. From germline, CDR1 is GTSNPN and CDR2 SVGIG (reference sequence). CDR3 size: 14 residues. Trimming shortened V by 0 bases and J by 6 bases, and 14 bases separated the two germline ends. The CDR3 loop reads CAWSVLGDVHGYTF. The CDR3 DNA follows: TGTGCCTGGAGTGTACTGGGGGATGTACATGGCTACACCTTC.

This clone was observed a handful of times. The chain recombines TRBV7-2 with TRBJ2-7; possibly TRBD1 for D (6 bases). Germline values: CDR1 SGHTA, CDR2 FQGNSA. This CDR3 contains 14 residues. Trimming pared 4 bases from V and 1 base from J, leaving 11 bases between. In DNA, the CDR3 is TGTGCCAGCAGCTCGCCAGGACAGTCCTACGAGCAGTACTTC. Translation gives CASSSPGQSYEQYF.